The entry below gives a single T cell receptor beta chain sequence along with its context. The antigen remains unidentified. Time point indicated: patch test 2, 6 weeks after DPC sensitization. Documented treatment: therapeutic diphenylcyclopropenone sensitization with weekly scalp DPC. The sample belongs to a study of human T cells and chemical hapten exposure. Findings of the study overall: A positive correlation with patch test score was found for PT1 expanded TCR counts.

Germline V lookup: CDR1 MGHDK, CDR2 SYGVNS. V lost 8 bases, J lost 5 bases, and 8 bases stayed unmatched. The CDR3 runs 14 residues. TCRdb re-called the RACE reads with MiXCR, one entry per CDR3 protein. Here the sample spans just over 350,000 distinct CDR3 sequences, more than 5% being singletons. V gene TRBV25-1 combines with J gene TRBJ2-1; 8 nucleotides line up with TRBD2. The receptor was isolated from a young woman with alopecia areata. Some clones in this sample may be carry-over from other donors' samples. This specimen consisted of whole blood, obtained in connection with sensitization to the hapten diphenylcyclopropenone (DPC). The CDR3 protein is CASSPAGGDNEQFF. The CDR3 DNA sequence: TGTGCCAGCTCCCCCGCCGGGGGGGACAATGAGCAGTTCTTC.